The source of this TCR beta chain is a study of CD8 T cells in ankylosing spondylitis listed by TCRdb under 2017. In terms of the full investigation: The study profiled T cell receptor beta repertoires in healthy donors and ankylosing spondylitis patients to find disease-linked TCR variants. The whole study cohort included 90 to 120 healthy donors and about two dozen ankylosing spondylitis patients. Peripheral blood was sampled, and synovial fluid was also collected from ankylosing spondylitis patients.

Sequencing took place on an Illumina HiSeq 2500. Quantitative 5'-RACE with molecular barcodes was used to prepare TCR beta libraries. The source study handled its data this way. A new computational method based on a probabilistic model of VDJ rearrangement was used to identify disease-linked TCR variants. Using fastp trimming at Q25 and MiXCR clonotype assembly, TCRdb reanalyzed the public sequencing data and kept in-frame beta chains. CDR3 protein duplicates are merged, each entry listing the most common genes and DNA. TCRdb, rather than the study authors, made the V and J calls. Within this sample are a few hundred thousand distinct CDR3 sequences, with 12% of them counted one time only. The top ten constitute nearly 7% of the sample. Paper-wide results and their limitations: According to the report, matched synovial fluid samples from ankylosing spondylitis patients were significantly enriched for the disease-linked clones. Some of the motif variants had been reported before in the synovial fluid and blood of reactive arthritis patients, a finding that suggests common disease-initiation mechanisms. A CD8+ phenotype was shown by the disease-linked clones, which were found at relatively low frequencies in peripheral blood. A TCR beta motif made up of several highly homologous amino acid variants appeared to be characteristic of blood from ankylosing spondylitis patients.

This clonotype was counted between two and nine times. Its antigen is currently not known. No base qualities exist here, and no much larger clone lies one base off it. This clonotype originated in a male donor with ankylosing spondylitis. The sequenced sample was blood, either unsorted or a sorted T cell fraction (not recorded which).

The CDR3 corresponds to CASSPSTRGLEKLFF. Read as DNA, the sequence is TGTGCCAGCAGTCCATCGACCCGGGGGTTGGAAAAACTGTTTTTT. The chain links TRBV27 with TRBJ1-4; TRBD1 is possibly the D segment (5 matching bases). Spanning cysteine to phenylalanine, the CDR3 consists of 15 amino acids. The retained sequence is limited to the CDR3, 45 bases, with the frame set at the first base. The V end loses 5 bases and the J end loses 8 bases, and a stretch of 18 bases separates them. CDR1 MNHEY and CDR2 SMNVEV were looked up in the germline V gene (reference sequence).